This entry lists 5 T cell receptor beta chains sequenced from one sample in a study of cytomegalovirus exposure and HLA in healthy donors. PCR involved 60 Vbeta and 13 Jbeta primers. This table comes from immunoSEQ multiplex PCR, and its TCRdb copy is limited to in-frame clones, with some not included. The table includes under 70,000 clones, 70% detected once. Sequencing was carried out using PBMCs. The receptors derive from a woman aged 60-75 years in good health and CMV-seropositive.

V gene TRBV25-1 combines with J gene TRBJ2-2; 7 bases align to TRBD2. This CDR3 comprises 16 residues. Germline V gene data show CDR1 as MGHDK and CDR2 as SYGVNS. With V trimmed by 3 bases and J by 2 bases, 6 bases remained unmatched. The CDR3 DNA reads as TGTGCCAGCAGTGATCCCCCGGGGGGAAACACCGGGGAGCTGTTTTTT. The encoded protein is CASSDPPGGNTGELFF.

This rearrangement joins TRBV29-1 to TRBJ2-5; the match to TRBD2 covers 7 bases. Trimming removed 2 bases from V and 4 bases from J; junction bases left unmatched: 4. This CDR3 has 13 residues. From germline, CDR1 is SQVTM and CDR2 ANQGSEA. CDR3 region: CSVEMGGRETQYF. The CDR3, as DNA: TGCAGCGTTGAAATGGGAGGGAGAGAGACCCAGTACTTC.

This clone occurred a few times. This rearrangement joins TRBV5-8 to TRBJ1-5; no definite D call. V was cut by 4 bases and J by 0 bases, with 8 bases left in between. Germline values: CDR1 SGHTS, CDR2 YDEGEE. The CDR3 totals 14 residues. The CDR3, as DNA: TGTGCCAGCAGCCCGAGGTATAGCAATCAGCCCCAGCATTTT. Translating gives CASSPRYSNQPQHF.

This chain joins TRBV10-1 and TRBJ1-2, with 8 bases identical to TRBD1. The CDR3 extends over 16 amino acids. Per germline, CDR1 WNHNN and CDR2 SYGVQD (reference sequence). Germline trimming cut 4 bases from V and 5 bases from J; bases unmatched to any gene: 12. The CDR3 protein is CASSGAGTGELYGYTF. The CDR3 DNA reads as TGCGCCAGCAGTGGGGCGGGGACAGGAGAATTGTATGGCTACACCTTC.

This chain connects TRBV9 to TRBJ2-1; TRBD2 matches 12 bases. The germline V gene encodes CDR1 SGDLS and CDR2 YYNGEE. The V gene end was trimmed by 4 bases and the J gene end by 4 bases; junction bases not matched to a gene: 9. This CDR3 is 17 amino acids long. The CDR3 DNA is TGTGCCAGCAGCTCCGACGACCTAGCGGGGGGGTACAATGAGCAGTTCTTC. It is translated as CASSSDDLAGGYNEQFF. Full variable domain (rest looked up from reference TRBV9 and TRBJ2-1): DSGVTQTPKHLITATGQRVTLRCSPRSGDLSVYWYQQSLDQGLQFLIQYYNGEERAKGNILERFSAQQFPDLHSELNLSSLELGDSALYFCASSSDDLAGGYNEQFFGPGTRLTVL.